A single sample gave rise to the 30 T cell receptor beta chains below, sequenced in a study of cytotoxic CD8 clonotypes in ibrutinib-treated CLL. Only in-frame clones appear in the TCRdb table, and some are missing; sequencing was by immunoSEQ multiplex PCR. The repertoire has 120,000 to 150,000 clones, roughly 90% of them found once; the top ten carry 10% to 12%. Source: PBMCs, taken after 12 months of ibrutinib treatment. The receptors were sampled from a human donor with chronic lymphocytic leukemia.

The chain links TRBV13 to TRBJ2-1; TRBD2 aligns across 15 bases. The trim removed 2 bases at V and 13 bases at J, leaving 6 bases unmatched. The CDR3 has 15 amino acids. Germline assignment: CDR1 PRHDT and CDR2 FYEKMQ (reference sequence). This chain's CDR3 is CASSLPGTSGGTQFF. For the CDR3, the DNA is TGTGCCAGCAGCTTACCCGGGACTAGCGGGGGGACCCAGTTCTTC.

This clone showed up just once. The J gene is TRBJ2-7, the V gene TRBV28; D may be TRBD2 (6 bases). Germline CDR1 is MDHEN and CDR2 is SYDVKM. The CDR3 length is 16 residues. V lost 3 bases, J lost 2 bases, and 17 bases lay in between. The CDR3 bases are TGTGCCAGCAGTTTTCCGGGCCTGCGGGGTGCCTACGAGCAGTACTTC. Translated: CASSFPGLRGAYEQYF. The whole variable domain, filled in from reference TRBV28 and TRBJ2-7, reads DVKVTQSSRYLVKRTGEKVFLECVQDMDHENMFWYRQDPGLGLRLIYFSYDVKMKEKGDIPEGYSVSREKKERFSLILESASTNQTSMYLCASSFPGLRGAYEQYFGPGTRLTVT.

This rearrangement joins TRBV28 to TRBJ1-5; TRBD1 matches 10 bases. The CDR3 runs to 20 residues. Germline V gives CDR1 MDHEN, CDR2 SYDVKM. V gave up 6 bases and J gave up 1 base; unmatched junction bases: 18. CDR3 region: CASSPSTGTGVISSNQPQHF. CDR3 bases: TGTGCCAGCAGCCCTTCAACCGGGACAGGGGTCATCTCAAGCAATCAGCCCCAGCATTTT.

The chain couples TRBV27 to TRBJ1-6, with TRBD1 identical over 8 bases. The CDR3 runs 17 residues. The V gene's germline CDR1 is MNHEY and CDR2 SMNVEV (reference sequence). Trimming at V came to 5 bases and at J to 2 bases, leaving 8 bases not matched to a gene. CDR3 bases: TGTGCCAGCAGTCCGAGGGACAGGATGACCTATAATTCACCCCTCCACTTT. As protein: CASSPRDRMTYNSPLHF.

The chain has TRBV5-6 and TRBJ2-7; the match to TRBD1 covers 11 bases. V lost 3 bases, J lost 3 bases, and 2 bases stayed unmatched. Germline V CDR1 and CDR2: SGHDT, YYEEEE. The CDR3 length is 14 residues. This chain's CDR3 is CASSWGTGGYEQYF. CDR3 nucleotides: TGTGCCAGCAGCTGGGGGACAGGGGGCTACGAGCAGTACTTC.

This chain uses TRBV6-5 with TRBJ2-1, with 8 bases that match TRBD2. Trimming at V came to 5 bases and at J to 3 bases, leaving 6 bases not matched to a gene. The V gene's germline CDR1 is MNHEY and CDR2 SVGAGI. This CDR3 is 15 amino acids long. This CDR3 is CASSPWREVYNEQFF. The CDR3 DNA sequence: TGTGCCAGCAGTCCCTGGCGGGAGGTCTACAATGAGCAGTTCTTC.

V usage is TRBV7-2 and J usage is TRBJ2-5; D unresolved. The germline CDR1 and CDR2 sequences are SGHTA and FQGNSA. Trimming took 1 base from V and 3 from J, leaving 9 bases between them. The CDR3 is 14 residues long. CDR3 protein: CASSLGIREETQYF. CDR3 DNA: TGTGCCAGCAGCTTAGGAATTCGAGAAGAGACCCAGTACTTC.

This rearrangement joins TRBV7-2 to TRBJ2-7, with 9 bases lining up with TRBD2. The CDR3 is 14 residues long. J gave up 2 bases and V 5 bases, and 4 bases lay outside the gene matches. From germline, CDR1 is SGHTA and CDR2 FQGNSA. The CDR3 DNA is TGTGCCAGCAGCACTCTAGCGGGAACCTACGAGCAGTACTTC. It codes for CASSTLAGTYEQYF.

The rearrangement uses TRBV9 and TRBJ2-3; TRBD2 might be the D (5 bases). The V end was cut by 4 bases, the J end by 6 bases, with 12 bases between. Germline CDR1 and CDR2: SGDLS and YYNGEE. The CDR3 spans 13 residues. Written as DNA, the CDR3 is TGTGCCAGCAGCAGGACTGCCAGGGATACGCAGTATTTT. The encoded protein is CASSRTARDTQYF.

The table lists this clone with a count of one. This rearrangement joins TRBV7-6 to TRBJ2-1; weak D call: TRBD2 (5 bases). V was pared by 4 bases and J by 4 bases, with 14 bases between. Germline CDR1 reads SGHVS; CDR2 reads FNYEAQ. The CDR3 has 15 amino acids. The CDR3 region is CASSSDSLAYNEQFF. As DNA, the CDR3 is TGTGCCAGCAGCTCCGATTCTCTAGCATACAATGAGCAGTTCTTC.

The chain uses TRBV30 and TRBJ2-4; 7 nucleotides match TRBD1. J was trimmed by 0 bases and V by 3 bases; bases with no gene match: 5. Germline V gene data show CDR1 as GTSNPN and CDR2 as SVGIG (reference sequence). CDR3 length: 15 amino acids. Written as DNA, the CDR3 is TGTGCCTGGAGGGACAGGACAACAGCCAAAAACATTCAGTACTTC. Translated, it gives CAWRDRTTAKNIQYF.

V usage is TRBV28 and J usage is TRBJ1-2, with no clear D. This CDR3 spans 12 amino acids. V gave up 8 bases and J gave up 6 bases, with 13 bases separating them. Germline V gene sequence: CDR1 MDHEN, CDR2 SYDVKM. The CDR3 loop is CASGGGRHGYTF. The DNA of the CDR3 is TGTGCCAGCGGCGGCGGGAGGCATGGCTACACCTTC.

Here the CDR3 reads CASSIDSQQGYEQYF. CDR3 nucleotide sequence: TGTGCCAGTAGTATAGACTCCCAACAGGGTTACGAGCAGTACTTC. The gene calls are TRBV19 and TRBJ2-7; D may be TRBD1 (6 bases). The CDR3 is 15 amino acids. V shed 0 bases and J shed 4 bases, with 13 bases lying between them. The germline V gene has CDR1 LNHDA and CDR2 SQIVND (reference sequence).

CDR3 residues: CASSSVGASLEQYF. The CDR3 DNA is TGTGCCAGCAGCTCTGTGGGAGCTAGTCTCGAGCAGTACTTC. The rearrangement uses TRBV7-8 and TRBJ2-7; D is perhaps TRBD2 (5 bases). CDR1 is SGHVS and CDR2 is FQNEAQ in the germline V gene. V was clipped by 4 bases and J by 6 bases, with 16 bases between them. CDR3 length equals 14 residues.

This chain uses TRBV9 with TRBJ2-1; 8 bases match TRBD1. The CDR3 spans 17 residues. J gave up 2 bases and V 0 bases, and 7 bases lay outside the gene matches. Germline V gene data show CDR1 as SGDLS and CDR2 as YYNGEE. The CDR3 nucleotides read TGTGCCAGCAGCGTAGTGGGGACAGGTTTAACCTACAATGAGCAGTTCTTC. Translated: CASSVVGTGLTYNEQFF.

V gene TRBV7-2 combines with J gene TRBJ1-2; D not certain. The CDR3 sequence is 15 residues long. V was cut by 5 bases and J by 4 bases, with 17 bases left in between. In germline, CDR1 is SGHTA, CDR2 FQGNSA. In DNA, the CDR3 is TGTGCCAGCAGCCAGCTCGCTGACACCCTCTATGGCTACACCTTC. Protein product: CASSQLADTLYGYTF.

This rearrangement joins TRBV29-1 to TRBJ2-5; maybe TRBD1 (5 bases). This CDR3 is built from 18 residues. With 4 bases removed from V and 3 bases from J, the gap between germline ends came to 27 bases. Germline V gives CDR1 SQVTM, CDR2 ANQGSEA. The CDR3 protein is CSVVGLVAERGEEETQYF. The CDR3 region has the DNA TGCAGCGTTGTTGGGTTGGTGGCGGAAAGGGGCGAAGAAGAGACCCAGTACTTC.

The genes are TRBV19 and TRBJ2-2, with TRBD1 matching 11 bases. V was clipped by 9 bases and J by 7 bases; unmatched bases: 4. The CDR3 totals 13 residues. Germline V gives CDR1 LNHDA, CDR2 SQIVND (reference sequence). CDR3 nucleotide sequence: TGTGCCAGCGGACAGGGGGCGTTCGGGGAGCTGTTTTTT. This codes for CASGQGAFGELFF. The full variable domain, its missing parts supplied by reference TRBV19 and TRBJ2-2, is DGGITQSPKYLFRKEGQNVTLSCEQNLNHDAMYWYRQDPGQGLRLIYYSQIVNDFQKGDIAEGYSVSREKKESFPLTVTSAQKNPTAFYLCASGQGAFGELFFGEGSRLTVL.

The rearrangement joins TRBV6-5 to TRBJ2-2, with D possibly matching TRBD1 (6 bases). Per the germline V gene, CDR1 is MNHEY and CDR2 is SVGAGI. The ends were cut back, 8 bases at V and 5 bases at J, with 9 bases in the middle. The CDR3 totals 12 residues. This chain's CDR3 is CASVTGTGELFF. In nucleotides, the CDR3 is TGTGCCAGCGTTACAGGGACCGGGGAGCTGTTTTTT.

V usage is TRBV6-6 and J usage is TRBJ1-2; D possibly corresponds to TRBD1 (5 bases). The CDR3 spans 13 residues. The germline V gene has CDR1 MNHNY and CDR2 SVGAGI (reference sequence). Trimming stripped 8 bases from V and 0 bases from J, with 10 bases between. The CDR3 DNA is TGTGCCAGCGACGGGGCGGCTAACTATGGCTACACCTTC. This codes for CASDGAANYGYTF.

The chain combines TRBV6-5 with TRBJ2-7; D is perhaps TRBD2 (6 bases). Per the germline V gene, CDR1 is MNHEY and CDR2 is SVGAGI. Trimming shortened V by 5 bases and J by 3 bases, and 14 bases separated the two germline ends. The CDR3 covers 14 residues. The CDR3: CASSLRDFLYEQYF. The CDR3, as DNA: TGTGCCAGCAGTCTGCGGGACTTCCTCTACGAGCAGTACTTC.

The V call is TRBV5-4, the J call TRBJ2-1, with 8 bases identical to TRBD1. The CDR3 length is 15 residues. Per the germline V gene, CDR1 is SGHNT and CDR2 is YYREEE (reference sequence). Unmatched junction bases numbered 8, after V lost 4 bases and J lost 5 bases. The CDR3 region is CASSTGQGADNEQFF. In DNA form, the CDR3 reads TGTGCCAGCAGCACAGGACAGGGAGCCGACAATGAGCAGTTCTTC.

The J gene is TRBJ1-2, the V gene TRBV7-9, with D possibly matching TRBD1 (6 bases). The ends were cut back, 5 bases at V and 5 bases at J, with 12 bases in the middle. This CDR3 region has 13 residues. Per the germline V gene, CDR1 is SEHNR and CDR2 is FQNEAQ (reference sequence). CDR3 in DNA: TGTGCCAGCAGCAAGGACAGTCTATATGGCTACACCTTC. Protein product: CASSKDSLYGYTF.

The gene calls are TRBV18 and TRBJ1-5, with 9 bases lining up with TRBD1. Germline V CDR1 and CDR2: KGHSH, LQKENI. Unmatched junction bases numbered 8, after V lost 4 bases and J lost 7 bases. The CDR3 loop spans 15 amino acids. The DNA of the CDR3 is TGTGCCAGCTCACGTTCACAGGGGGCTTTCCAGCCCCAGCATTTT. Translating it yields CASSRSQGAFQPQHF.

The chain is built from TRBV7-9 and TRBJ2-2; D remains unclear. In germline, CDR1 is SEHNR, CDR2 FQNEAQ (reference sequence). V shed 1 base and J shed 6 bases, with 9 bases lying between them. The CDR3 sequence is 14 residues long. CDR3 coding DNA: TGTGCCAGCAGCTTAGGGCTGCAGGCCGGGGAGCTGTTTTTT. This gives the protein CASSLGLQAGELFF.

This chain connects TRBV2 to TRBJ2-3; 7 bases fit TRBD2. Trimming at V came to 5 bases and at J to 0 bases, leaving 5 bases not matched to a gene. This CDR3 contains 15 residues. CDR1 and CDR2 from the germline V gene are SNHLY and FYNNEI. This CDR3 is CASSSPSGSTDTQYF. CDR3 DNA: TGTGCCAGCAGTAGTCCTAGCGGTAGCACAGATACGCAGTATTTT. Full variable domain (outside the CDR3, taken from reference TRBV2 and TRBJ2-3): EPEVTQTPSHQVTQMGQEVILRCVPISNHLYFYWYRQILGQKVEFLVSFYNNEISEKSEIFDDQFSVERPDGSNFTLKIRSTKLEDSAMYFCASSSPSGSTDTQYFGPGTRLTVL.

The chain has TRBV7-2 and TRBJ2-2; 7 positions match TRBD2. CDR1 and CDR2 (germline): SGHTA, FQGNSA. The trim removed 2 bases at V and 6 bases at J, leaving 15 bases unmatched. The CDR3 is 18 amino acids. The chain's CDR3 is CASSLLIDAGLSAGELFF. The CDR3 coding sequence is TGTGCCAGCAGCTTACTTATTGATGCGGGACTAAGCGCCGGGGAGCTGTTTTTT.

The chain couples TRBV9 to TRBJ2-5, with 7 bases identical to TRBD1. Losses at the gene ends were 3 bases for V and 5 bases for J; bases not matched to a gene: 7. CDR3 length equals 14 residues. Per germline, CDR1 SGDLS and CDR2 YYNGEE. The CDR3 sequence is CASSGLGQRETQYF. The DNA of the CDR3 is TGTGCCAGCAGCGGTTTGGGACAGCGGGAGACCCAGTACTTC.

This chain connects TRBV11-1 to TRBJ2-7; 8 nucleotides align to TRBD2. Germline V gene sequence: CDR1 SGHAT, CDR2 FQDESV (reference sequence). Trimming removed 5 bases from V and 5 bases from J; junction bases left unmatched: 11. CDR3 length: 15 amino acids. The CDR3 DNA sequence: TGTGCCAGCAGCCCTTTTGTCGGGAGGGTCGACGAGCAGTACTTC. It yields the protein CASSPFVGRVDEQYF.

This clone is a singleton in its sample. This chain joins TRBV10-2 and TRBJ1-1, with D tentatively TRBD1 (5 bases). Looked up from germline, CDR1 is WSHSY and CDR2 is SAAADI. The CDR3 extends over 13 amino acids. The ends were cut back, 5 bases at V and 4 bases at J, with 11 bases in the middle. CDR3 in amino acids: CASSRQGGTEAFF. The CDR3 DNA reads TGCGCCAGCAGTCGTCAGGGAGGCACTGAAGCTTTCTTT.